These T cell receptor beta chains were read from a single sample in a study of sequential checkpoint blockade in melanoma. Using immunoSEQ multiplex PCR, the repertoire was profiled, and TCRdb retains in-frame clones only, with some absent. The sample has roughly 6,300 clones, approximately 50% seen once; the top ten hold under 60%. The specimen was CD8+ T cells sorted from blood (inferred from file names), collected from a patient given nivolumab and ipilimumab in sequence. All receptors come from a human donor with melanoma. Both conserved end residues are trimmed from each CDR3. A row's size may be missing; if present it is once, few, many or a size class.

clone_size: few
v_call: TRBV4-2
j_call: TRBJ2-7
cdr3_aa: ASSFPGQGIYEQY

clone_size: .
v_call: TRBV6-5
j_call: TRBJ2-3
cdr3_aa: ASSVPGTDTQY

clone_size: .
v_call: TRBV10-1
j_call: TRBJ2-5
cdr3_aa: ASSEPSEETQY

clone_size: .
v_call: TRBV27
j_call: TRBJ2-5
cdr3_aa: ASREVAGGPETQY

clone_size: few
v_call: TRBV6-5
j_call: TRBJ1-5
cdr3_aa: ASSQLDRGGQPQH

clone_size: .
v_call: TRBV9
j_call: TRBJ2-5
cdr3_aa: ASSPQGARETQY

clone_size: .
v_call: TRBV9
j_call: TRBJ2-7
cdr3_aa: ASSVAGGSGSYEQY

clone_size: few
v_call: TRBV5-1
j_call: TRBJ1-1
cdr3_aa: ASSLRQAGSNTEAF

clone_size: few
v_call: TRBV11-2
j_call: TRBJ1-1
cdr3_aa: ASSLEGGMNTEAF

clone_size: .
v_call: TRBV28
j_call: TRBJ2-7
cdr3_aa: ASSLETSGRRSYEQY

clone_size: few
v_call: TRBV15
j_call: TRBJ2-7
cdr3_aa: ATSSQEPGGTYEQY

clone_size: .
v_call: TRBV4-2
j_call: TRBJ2-4
cdr3_aa: ASSQDLFGGNIQY

clone_size: .
v_call: TRBV5-6
j_call: .
cdr3_aa: ASSWSLSYEQY

clone_size: .
v_call: TRBV6-4
j_call: TRBJ2-3
cdr3_aa: ASSEGGGADTQY

clone_size: .
v_call: TRBV6-4
j_call: TRBJ1-2
cdr3_aa: ASSPGGEGYGYT

clone_size: once
v_call: TRBV9
j_call: TRBJ1-2
cdr3_aa: ASSVGADLNYGYT